There are many counts of the clone carrying this TCR beta chain. The data originate from a study of T cells in Graves' hyperthyroidism and ophthalmopathy. No ophthalmopathy progression within 18 months constituted stable Graves' hyperthyroidism. These patients, aged 18 to 65, had recently diagnosed hyperthyroidism lasting under 2 months. The study based diagnoses on clinical symptoms, serum thyroxine and TRAb, thyroid ultrasound and orbital computed tomography. The CDR3 loop spans 12 amino acids. Germline V CDR1 and CDR2: SGHAT, FQNNGV. Trimming stripped 0 bases from V and 7 bases from J, with 7 bases between. Amplified TCR beta CDR3 regions derived from RNA transcripts. The HTBI primer set drove a first-round RT-PCR of the TCR CDR3. TCRdb reprocessed the multiplex PCR reads via MiXCR and lists one record per CDR3 protein. The sample has approximately 560,000 distinct CDR3 sequences; approximately 14% are singletons.

This chain links TRBV11-2 with TRBJ2-7; D is ambiguous. Sequenced sample: blood. This receptor was identified in a woman aged 25 to 39 with Graves' hyperthyroidism. CDR3 DNA sequence: TGTGCCAGCAGCTTAGATATCTATGAGCAGTACTTC. This encodes CASSLDIYEQYF.